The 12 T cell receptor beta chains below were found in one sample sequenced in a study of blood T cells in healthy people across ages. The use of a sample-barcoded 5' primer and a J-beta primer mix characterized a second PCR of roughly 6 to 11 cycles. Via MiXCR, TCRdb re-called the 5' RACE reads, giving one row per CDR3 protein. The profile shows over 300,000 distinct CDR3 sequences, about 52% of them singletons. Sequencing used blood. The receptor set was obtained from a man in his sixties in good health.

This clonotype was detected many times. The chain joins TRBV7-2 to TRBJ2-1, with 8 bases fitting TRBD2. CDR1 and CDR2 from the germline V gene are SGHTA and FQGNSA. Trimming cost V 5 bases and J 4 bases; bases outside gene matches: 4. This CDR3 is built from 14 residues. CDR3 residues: CASSVAGGYNEQFF. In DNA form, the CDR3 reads TGTGCCAGCAGCGTCGCGGGGGGATACAATGAGCAGTTCTTC.

The CDR3 is CSVGLAGSPDTQYF. In nucleotides, the CDR3 is TGCAGCGTTGGTCTTGCGGGGTCCCCAGATACGCAGTATTTT. The genes are TRBV29-1 and TRBJ2-3; TRBD2 is a possible D gene (6 bases). Germline-derived CDR1 and CDR2 are SQVTM and ANQGSEA. This CDR3 has 14 residues. V was pared by 4 bases and J by 4 bases, with 15 bases between.

In DNA, the CDR3 is TGTGCCAGCAGCTTCCGGGACAGGAGAGCCTATGAGCAGTACTTC. Translation gives CASSFRDRRAYEQYF. The rearrangement joins TRBV5-6 to TRBJ2-5; 8 bases match TRBD1. CDR1 is SGHDT and CDR2 is YYEEEE in the germline V gene. The V gene end was trimmed by 2 bases and the J gene end by 11 bases; junction bases not matched to a gene: 14. The length of the CDR3 is 15 residues.

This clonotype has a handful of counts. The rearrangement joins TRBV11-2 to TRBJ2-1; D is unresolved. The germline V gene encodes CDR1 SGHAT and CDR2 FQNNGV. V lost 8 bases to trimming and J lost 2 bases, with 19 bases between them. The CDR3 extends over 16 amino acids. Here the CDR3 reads CASRSVRLSAYNEQFF. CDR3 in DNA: TGTGCCAGCCGGTCAGTGAGGCTCTCCGCCTACAATGAGCAGTTCTTC.

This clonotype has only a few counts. This CDR3 is CASSPWGQGRETQYF. The CDR3 coding sequence is TGCGCCAGCAGCCCATGGGGACAGGGTCGGGAGACCCAGTACTTC. The chain is built from TRBV5-1 and TRBJ2-5; TRBD1 matches at 9 bases. The J segment lost 5 bases and the V segment lost 4 bases, leaving 9 bases of the junction unmatched. The CDR3 has 15 amino acids. CDR1 is SGHRS, CDR2 YFSETQ, per germline.

DNA of the CDR3: TGCAGTGCTACCCTTCTAGGGAATGAGCAGTTCTTC. The encoded protein is CSATLLGNEQFF. The chain links TRBV20-1 to TRBJ2-1; D call uncertain. The germline gives CDR1 DFQATT, CDR2 SNEGSKA (reference sequence). V gave up 4 bases and J gave up 7 bases, with 11 bases separating them. This CDR3 comprises 12 residues.

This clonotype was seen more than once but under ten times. This CDR3 is CASSQVFVGEQFF. As DNA, the CDR3 is TGTGCCAGCAGCCAAGTCTTCGTGGGTGAGCAGTTCTTC. The rearrangement joins TRBV14 to TRBJ2-1; D gene ambiguous. This CDR3 comprises 13 residues. Looked up from germline, CDR1 is SGHDN and CDR2 is FVKESK. Trimming removed 1 base from V and 9 bases from J, with 10 bases in between.

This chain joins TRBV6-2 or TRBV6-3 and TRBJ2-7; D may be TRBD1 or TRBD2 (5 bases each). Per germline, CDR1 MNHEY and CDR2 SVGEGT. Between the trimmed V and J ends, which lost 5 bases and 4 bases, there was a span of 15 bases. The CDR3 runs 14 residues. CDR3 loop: CASSRRGTNYEQYF. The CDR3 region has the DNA TGTGCCAGCAGTCGACGAGGGACCAATTACGAGCAGTACTTC.

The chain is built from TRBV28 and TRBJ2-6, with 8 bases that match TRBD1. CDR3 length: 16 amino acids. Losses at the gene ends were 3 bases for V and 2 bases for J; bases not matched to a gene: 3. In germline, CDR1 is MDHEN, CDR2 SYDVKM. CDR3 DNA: TGTGCCAGCAGTTTGCCAGGGGGCGCTGGGGCCAACGTCCTGACTTTC. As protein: CASSLPGGAGANVLTF.

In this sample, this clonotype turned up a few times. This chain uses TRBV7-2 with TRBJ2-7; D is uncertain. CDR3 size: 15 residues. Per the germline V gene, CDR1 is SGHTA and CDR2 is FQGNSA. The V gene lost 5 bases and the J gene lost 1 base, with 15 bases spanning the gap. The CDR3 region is CASSLRGLKSYEQYF. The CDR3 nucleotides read TGTGCCAGCAGCCTACGTGGCCTGAAATCCTACGAGCAGTACTTC.

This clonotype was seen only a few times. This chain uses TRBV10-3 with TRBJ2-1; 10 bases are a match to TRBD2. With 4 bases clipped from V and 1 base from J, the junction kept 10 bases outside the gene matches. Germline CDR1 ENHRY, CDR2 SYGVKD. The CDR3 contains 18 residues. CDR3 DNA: TGTGCCATCAGTGGGACTAGCGGAGCAGCGTCTTCCTACAATGAGCAGTTCTTC. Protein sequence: CAISGTSGAASSYNEQFF.

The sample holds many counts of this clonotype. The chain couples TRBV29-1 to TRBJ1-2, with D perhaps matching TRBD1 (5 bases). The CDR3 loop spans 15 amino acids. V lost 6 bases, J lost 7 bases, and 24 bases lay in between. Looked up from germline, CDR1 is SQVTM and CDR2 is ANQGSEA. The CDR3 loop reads CSVPDRGSASGGYTF. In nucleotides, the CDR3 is TGCAGCGTCCCAGACCGGGGGTCCGCGTCCGGTGGCTACACCTTC.